This is a list of T cell receptor beta chains from one sample in a study of control samples from healthy donors and cancer patients. Sequencing was performed with immunoSEQ multiplex PCR; in TCRdb, only in-frame clones are kept and a portion is missing. The top ten clones hold 2% to 2.5% of a sample with 100,000 to 150,000 clones, 90% of them seen once. The sample consisted of blood. All receptors derive from a man aged 18 to 29 in good health. Both conserved end residues are part of each CDR3. The D gene is left open where the match is weak. Not every row has a clone size; where given, it reads once, few, many or a size class.

>TRBV7-9|TRBD1|TRBJ1-6|.
TGTGCCAGCAGCTTCAGGACAGGGAATTCACCCCTCCACTTT
CASSFRTGNSPLHF
>TRBV14|TRBD2|TRBJ2-2|.
TGTGCCAGCAGCCCCGGACTAGCGGGATTTGTCGCGAACACCGGGGAGCTGTTTTTT
CASSPGLAGFVANTGELFF
>TRBV6-5|.|TRBJ1-2|.
TGTGCCACCCACGGAGTGGGGGGCAGCACCTTC
CATHGVGGSTF
>TRBV29-1|.|TRBJ2-3|.
TGCAGCGTCGGCCGGGACACCACAGATACGCAGTATTTT
CSVGRDTTDTQYF
>TRBV14|.|TRBJ2-3|.
TGTGCCAGCAGCCAAGAGTATAGCGGCACAGATACGCAGTATTTT
CASSQEYSGTDTQYF
>TRBV6-5|.|TRBJ2-1|once
TGTGCCAGCAGGGGGGCAATGTGGGCAGACAATGAGCAGTTCTTC
CASRGAMWADNEQFF
>TRBV14|.|TRBJ2-7|.
TGTGCCAGCAGCCAAGCGGTGTTCAATTACGAGCAGTACTTC
CASSQAVFNYEQYF
>TRBV9|.|TRBJ2-1|.
TGTGCCAGCAGCCCCACAGGGTGGAGCTCCTACAATGAGCAGTTCTTC
CASSPTGWSSYNEQFF
>TRBV7-9|.|TRBJ1-4|.
TGTGCCAGCAGCTCAACCGGGACATTGAATGAAAAACTGTTTTTT
CASSSTGTLNEKLFF
>TRBV6-5|.|TRBJ2-7|.
TGTGCCAGCAGGTCAACAGGATACGAGCAGTACTTC
CASRSTGYEQYF
>TRBV10-3|TRBD1|TRBJ2-1|.
TGTGCCATCAGTGACCCTTTTTGGGACAGGGTGGGAGGTGGGCAGTTCTTC
CAISDPFWDRVGGGQFF
>TRBV2|.|TRBJ1-4|.
TGTGCCAGCCGTGACCGTAGTGAAAAACTGTTTTTT
CASRDRSEKLFF
>TRBV10-3|TRBD2|TRBJ2-7|.
TGTGCCAGCGGGAGCTCCTACGAGCAGTACTTC
CASGSSYEQYF
>TRBV7-2|.|TRBJ1-3|.
TGTGCCAGCAGCTTAGACAGATTCACTGGAAACACCATATATTTT
CASSLDRFTGNTIYF
>TRBV9|TRBD2|TRBJ2-3|.
TGTGCCAGCAGCGCGACCAGACTAGCGGATAGAGATACGCAGTATTTT
CASSATRLADRDTQYF
>TRBV3-1/TRBV3-2|TRBD2|TRBJ2-1|.
TGTGCCAGCAGCCAAGATCTGACTAGCAGTGAGCAGTTCTTC
CASSQDLTSSEQFF
>TRBV11-3|.|TRBJ2-5|.
TGTGCCAGCAGCTTAGGTATCATGTCGGGGCCCGAGACCCAGTACTTC
CASSLGIMSGPETQYF
>TRBV5-1|.|TRBJ1-1|few
TGCGCCAGCAGCTTGGCCAAGGGATTAAACACTGAAGCTTTCTTT
CASSLAKGLNTEAFF
>TRBV24-1|.|TRBJ2-3|.
TGTGCCACCAGTAGGGGCGGCACAGATACGCAGTATTTT
CATSRGGTDTQYF
>TRBV19|.|TRBJ1-1|.
TGTGCCAGTAGTGCGGGGGTGGGCACTGAAGCTTTCTTT
CASSAGVGTEAFF
>TRBV4-2|.|TRBJ1-5|.
TGTGCCAGCAGCCAAGATAGGGGCGATCAGCCCCAGCATTTT
CASSQDRGDQPQHF
>TRBV11-2|.|TRBJ2-7|.
TGTGCCAGCAGCTTCGAACCAGGGGGGAGGGAGCAGTACTTC
CASSFEPGGREQYF
>TRBV7-3|.|TRBJ2-3|.
TGTGCCAGCAGCTCCTATGGGGATACGCAGTATTTT
CASSSYGDTQYF
>TRBV5-1|TRBD1|TRBJ2-5|.
TGCGCCAGCAGCAACCTGGGACAGCAAGAGACCCAGTACTTC
CASSNLGQQETQYF
>TRBV2|TRBD1|TRBJ2-2|.
TGTGCCAGCACCAAACAGGGGGCGCTTAGCACCGGGGAGCTGTTTTTT
CASTKQGALSTGELFF
>TRBV15|.|TRBJ1-5|.
TGTGCCACCAGCAGAGGGATTAGCAATCAGCCCCAGCATTTT
CATSRGISNQPQHF
>TRBV4-1|TRBD1|TRBJ2-2|.
TGCGCCAGCAGCCACCCATCCCAGGGGGCCGGGGAGCTGTTTTTT
CASSHPSQGAGELFF
>TRBV30|.|TRBJ1-1|.
TGTGCCTGGAGTGAGGGAGGGAACACTGAAGCTTTCTTT
CAWSEGGNTEAFF
>TRBV7-9|.|TRBJ2-3|.
TGTGCCAGCAGCCCCCCTACTCTAACAGTCACAGATACGCAGTATTTT
CASSPPTLTVTDTQYF